These 5 T cell receptor beta chains originate from one sample sequenced in a study of identical twins. TCRdb reprocessed the 5' RACE reads with MiXCR, giving one entry per CDR3 protein. The sample carries some 900,000 distinct CDR3 sequences, 12% recorded once. This sample was shared with a second study, whose subject was yellow fever vaccine responses in identical twins.

The specimen sequenced was PBMCs. The receptors were sampled from a young woman in good health.

This clonotype was seen only a few times. This sequence joins TRBV29-1 and TRBJ2-3; 10 bases fit TRBD2. The CDR3 runs to 15 residues. The V gene end was trimmed by 5 bases and the J gene end by 0 bases; junction bases not matched to a gene: 5. Germline V gives CDR1 SQVTM, CDR2 ANQGSEA. The CDR3 DNA follows: TGCAGCGTTCCCGGGACTAGCGATAGCACAGATACGCAGTATTTT. This gives the protein CSVPGTSDSTDTQYF.

This clonotype has more than one count but fewer than ten. This chain uses TRBV12-3 or TRBV12-4 with TRBJ2-2; no definite D call. The CDR3 runs 17 residues. V lost 6 bases and J 1 base, leaving 18 bases between the germline ends. The CDR3 is CASSPRSRDLNTGELFF. The CDR3 nucleotides are TGTGCCAGCAGCCCCCGGAGTAGGGATCTGAACACCGGGGAGCTGTTTTTT.

This clonotype is a singleton in its sample. The chain combines TRBV20-1 with TRBJ2-3; TRBD2 aligns across 7 bases. CDR1 is DFQATT, CDR2 SNEGSKA, per germline (reference sequence). The CDR3 contains 15 residues. V was clipped by 4 bases and J by 1 base; unmatched bases: 8. CDR3 sequence reads: CSATIAGSGTDTQYF. CDR3 coding DNA: TGCAGTGCTACCATAGCGGGTAGTGGCACAGATACGCAGTATTTT.

The rearrangement uses TRBV7-2 and TRBJ2-3, with 7 bases lining up with TRBD2. Germline CDR1 and CDR2: SGHTA and FQGNSA. Losses at the gene ends were 5 bases for V and 6 bases for J; bases not matched to a gene: 5. The CDR3 is 13 residues long. The CDR3: CASSPGGWDTQYF. For the CDR3, the DNA is TGTGCCAGCAGCCCCGGGGGGTGGGATACGCAGTATTTT.

This clonotype was seen a few times. V is TRBV29-1 and J is TRBJ2-1; D ambiguous. Germline CDR1 is SQVTM and CDR2 is ANQGSEA. V lost 4 bases to trimming and J lost 9 bases, with 7 bases between them. The CDR3 spans 10 residues. This chain's CDR3 is CSVGSLEQFF. The CDR3 DNA is TGCAGCGTTGGGAGTCTTGAGCAGTTCTTC.